These 12 T cell receptor beta chains came from one sample sequenced in a study of T cell responses to AZD1222 COVID-19 vaccine. Profiled with immunoSEQ multiplex PCR; TCRdb holds only in-frame clones, not every one. The table shows under 150,000 clones, with just over 90% occurring only once. Sequencing was performed on peripheral blood, taken 28 days after the second AZD1222 dose. These receptors all stem from an adult who received the AZD1222 COVID-19 vaccine.

The chain links TRBV5-1 to TRBJ2-1, with 8 bases matching TRBD2. V lost 4 bases, J lost 7 bases, and 10 bases stayed unmatched. The CDR3 has 15 residues. The germline V gene has CDR1 SGHRS and CDR2 YFSETQ. The CDR3 DNA reads TGCGCCAGCAGCCAGATTGCGGGGGGAAGTAATGAGCAGTTCTTC. Protein: CASSQIAGGSNEQFF.

This chain links TRBV6-5 with TRBJ1-2; possibly TRBD1 for D (5 bases). The CDR3 spans 14 residues. Germline CDR1 reads MNHEY; CDR2 reads SVGAGI. V lost 6 bases, J lost 10 bases, and 21 bases lay in between. CDR3 residues: CASRPGTGNRDYTF. The CDR3 DNA reads as TGTGCCAGCAGACCAGGGACCGGGAACCGGGACTACACCTTC.

The rearrangement links TRBV12-3 or TRBV12-4 to TRBJ1-2, with a weak D call TRBD1 (5 bases). This CDR3 has 13 residues. Trimming shortened V by 6 bases and J by 10 bases, and 18 bases separated the two germline ends. CDR3 residues: CASSLAGRGDYTF. The CDR3 DNA reads TGTGCCAGCAGCCTCGCAGGGAGGGGTGACTACACCTTC.

This chain links TRBV19 with TRBJ1-2; D is undetermined. The V and J ends lost 0 bases and 0 bases respectively, with 14 bases between them. Germline CDR1 reads LNHDA; CDR2 reads SQIVND (reference sequence). CDR3 size: 17 residues. The CDR3 sequence is CASSIDRGQAPNYGYTF. The CDR3 coding sequence is TGTGCCAGTAGTATAGATCGCGGGCAGGCACCTAACTATGGCTACACCTTC.

V gene TRBV7-8 combines with J gene TRBJ1-1; D is unresolved. Germline CDR1 is SGHVS and CDR2 is FQNEAQ. The CDR3 is made up of 13 amino acids. The V and J ends lost 2 bases and 1 base respectively, with 5 bases between them. The CDR3 loop is CASSLSENTEAFF. The CDR3 DNA reads as TGTGCCAGCAGCTTATCAGAGAACACTGAAGCTTTCTTT.

The rearrangement links TRBV2 to TRBJ1-1, with D perhaps matching TRBD1 (5 bases). V dropped 4 bases and J dropped 1 base, with 13 bases sitting between them. Germline V lookup: CDR1 SNHLY, CDR2 FYNNEI. This CDR3 spans 15 amino acids. This chain's CDR3 is CASSGGTAPNTEAFF. Here the CDR3 DNA reads TGTGCCAGCAGTGGGGGGACGGCACCGAACACTGAAGCTTTCTTT.

This clone was recorded a few times. The V call is TRBV7-8, the J call TRBJ1-1; D is unclear. The V gene lost 5 bases and the J gene lost 5 bases, with 18 bases spanning the gap. The germline gives CDR1 SGHVS, CDR2 FQNEAQ. CDR3 length: 15 residues. CDR3 sequence reads: CASSIPPGRATEAFF. Written as DNA, the CDR3 is TGTGCCAGCAGCATACCGCCCGGGAGGGCTACTGAAGCTTTCTTT. Drawing the rest from reference TRBV7-8 and TRBJ1-1, the complete variable domain is GAGVSQSPRYKVAKRGQDVALRCDPISGHVSLFWYQQALGQGPEFLTYFQNEAQLDKSGLPSDRFFAERPEGSVSTLKIQRTQQEDSAVYLCASSIPPGRATEAFFGQGTRLTVV.

V gene TRBV9 combines with J gene TRBJ1-5; D might be TRBD1 (6 bases). Germline CDR1 SGDLS, CDR2 YYNGEE. The CDR3 covers 14 residues. The V and J ends lost 0 bases and 7 bases respectively, with 11 bases between them. This CDR3 reads CASSVEGGRQPQHF. The CDR3 DNA follows: TGTGCCAGCAGCGTAGAGGGGGGGAGACAGCCCCAGCATTTT.

V and J are TRBV5-1 and TRBJ2-7; D tentatively fits TRBD1 or TRBD2 (6 bases each). This CDR3 has 13 residues. CDR1 is SGHRS, CDR2 YFSETQ, per germline. Deletions cut 2 bases from V and 3 bases from J, with 9 bases between. CDR3 nucleotide sequence: TGCGCCAGCAGCTTTGGGGGGCTCTACGAGCAGTACTTC. Protein sequence: CASSFGGLYEQYF. Full variable domain (missing parts from reference TRBV5-1 and TRBJ2-7): KAGVTQTPRYLIKTRGQQVTLSCSPISGHRSVSWYQQTPGQGLQFLFEYFSETQRNKGNFPGRFSGRQFSNSRSEMNVSTLELGDSALYLCASSFGGLYEQYFGPGTRLTVT.

This clone showed up just once. The chain has TRBV5-1 and TRBJ2-7; 7 bases match TRBD2. The CDR3 has 16 residues. V lost 4 bases, J lost 3 bases, and 13 bases stayed unmatched. Germline assignment: CDR1 SGHRS and CDR2 YFSETQ. CDR3 sequence (DNA): TGCGCCAGCAGCCGGGGTGCAGGACTAGAACTCTACGAGCAGTACTTC. It codes for CASSRGAGLELYEQYF.

The chain carries TRBV28 and TRBJ1-6, with 11 bases identical to TRBD1. Germline V CDR1 and CDR2: MDHEN, SYDVKM. CDR3 length: 18 amino acids. V lost 6 bases, J lost 7 bases, and 14 bases stayed unmatched. The CDR3 DNA reads as TGTGCCAGCAGACCGGGACAGGGGGTCCAGAGGAGGAATTCACCCCTCCACTTT. This sequence encodes CASRPGQGVQRRNSPLHF.

The chain employs TRBV12-5 and TRBJ2-5, with 8 bases aligning to TRBD2. Germline CDR1 is LGHNT and CDR2 is FRNRAP. The CDR3 contains 16 residues. After removal of 6 bases from V and 4 bases from J, the junction contained 13 bases not matched to a gene. The CDR3 sequence is CASGWQRERNGETQYF. Written as DNA, the CDR3 is TGTGCTAGTGGGTGGCAGCGGGAGAGGAATGGAGAGACCCAGTACTTC.